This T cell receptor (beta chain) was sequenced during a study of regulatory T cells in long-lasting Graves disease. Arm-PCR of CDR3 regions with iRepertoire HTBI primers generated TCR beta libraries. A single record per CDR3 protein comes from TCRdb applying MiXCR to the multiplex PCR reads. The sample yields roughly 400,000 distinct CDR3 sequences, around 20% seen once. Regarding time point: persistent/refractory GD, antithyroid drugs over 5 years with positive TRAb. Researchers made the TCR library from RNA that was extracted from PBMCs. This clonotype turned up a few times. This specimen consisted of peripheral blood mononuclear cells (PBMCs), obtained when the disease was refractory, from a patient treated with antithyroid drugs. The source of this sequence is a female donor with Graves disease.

The CDR3 region is CASSQGQEYGYTF. The CDR3 DNA sequence: TGTGCCAGCAGCCAAGGACAGGAGTATGGCTACACCTTC. The V call is TRBV14, the J call TRBJ1-2; the D gene is possibly TRBD1 (6 bases). The V and J ends lost 1 base and 5 bases respectively, with 8 bases between them. Germline V gene lookup returns CDR1 SGHDN and CDR2 FVKESK. The CDR3 is made up of 13 amino acids. Drawing the rest from reference TRBV14 and TRBJ1-2, the complete variable domain is EAGVTQFPSHSVIEKGQTVTLRCDPISGHDNLYWYRRVMGKEIKFLLHFVKESKQDESGMPNNRFLAERTGGTYSTLKVQPAELEDSGVYFCASSQGQEYGYTFGSGTRLTVV.